This is a list of T cell receptor beta chains from one sample in a study of T-cell reconstitution after alpha-beta-depleted transplantation in children. TCRdb re-called the PCR reads through MiXCR, storing one row per CDR3 protein. The top ten clones hold roughly 3.9% of a sample with roughly 610,000 distinct CDR3 sequences, 8% to 11% of them seen once. The specimen was PBMCs from the stem cell graft donor, collected from the stem cell graft. The receptors were sampled from a human donor who donated a stem cell graft to a child with acute myeloid leukemia. Both conserved end residues are part of each CDR3. D genes are given only for firm matches. Size values are once, few and many counts, or a class for expanded clones, and some rows have none.

cdr3_nt cdr3_aa d_call v_call clone_size j_call
TGCAGTGCTAGAGAACTAGCGGGAGCAGGGGATACGCAGTATTTT CSARELAGAGDTQYF TRBD2 TRBV20-1 many TRBJ2-3
TGTGCCAGCAGTTCCGGGACAGGGTTCTCGTACGAGCAGTACTTC CASSSGTGFSYEQYF TRBD1 TRBV6-2/TRBV6-3 few TRBJ2-7
TGCAGCGTAAAGGCGGGAGGGCCGTACGAGCAGTACTTC CSVKAGGPYEQYF TRBD2 TRBV29-1 few TRBJ2-7
TGCGCCAGCAGAATGACAGGGGATAATGAAAAACTGTTTTTT CASRMTGDNEKLFF TRBD1 TRBV5-1 many TRBJ1-4
TGTGCCAGCAGCTTTACCGACCACGAGCAGTACTTC CASSFTDHEQYF - TRBV7-9 - TRBJ2-7
TGTGCCAGCATGACTGCAACTAATGAAAAACTGTTTTTT CASMTATNEKLFF - TRBV28 many TRBJ1-4
TGTGCCAGCAGCCTTCCGGGACCTCTCTCCTCTGGGGCCAACGTCCTGACTTTC CASSLPGPLSSGANVLTF - TRBV4-2 few TRBJ2-6
TGTGCCAGCAGTCCATGGAGCGACCCCCCGCCAAATGAGCAGTTCTTC CASSPWSDPPPNEQFF - TRBV12-3/TRBV12-4 few TRBJ2-1
TGCGCCAGCAGCTTGGCCGGGACACAGGTATCGGAAGGCTACACCTTC CASSLAGTQVSEGYTF - TRBV5-1 few TRBJ1-2
TGCAGTGCTATATCACTAGCGCATAACCAAGGCACAGATACGCAGTATTTT CSAISLAHNQGTDTQYF TRBD2 TRBV20-1 few TRBJ2-3
TGTGCCAGCACGGAGGGGGTACGGGATGAGCAGTTCTTC CASTEGVRDEQFF - TRBV7-2 - TRBJ2-1
TGTGCCAGCAGCGTCAGGGGGAACTCCTACAATGAGCAGTTCTTC CASSVRGNSYNEQFF TRBD1 TRBV7-8 - TRBJ2-1
TGCGCCAGCAGCCCGGGACATTCGGGAAACACCATATATTTT CASSPGHSGNTIYF - TRBV5-1 few TRBJ1-3
TGTGCCAGCAGGACCCCAGGGGTGACTGAAGCTTTCTTT CASRTPGVTEAFF - TRBV12-3/TRBV12-4 - TRBJ1-1
TGCAGTGCCGGGAGAGGGGGCGACTCTGGAAACACCATATATTTT CSAGRGGDSGNTIYF TRBD1 TRBV20-1 few TRBJ1-3
TGTGCCACCAGCAGAGCGACTTACGGAGTTCAGCATTTT CATSRATYGVQHF - TRBV15 many TRBJ1-5
TGTGCCAGCAGTTACTCGCCCCGGGTCACTAGGGTGATCAATGAGCAGTTCTTC CASSYSPRVTRVINEQFF - TRBV6-5 many TRBJ2-1
TGTGCCACCCGGGACAACCAAGAGACCCAGTACTTC CATRDNQETQYF - TRBV2 - TRBJ2-5
TGTGCCAGCAGCCAAGCAAAGACAGGGAACACCGGGGAGCTGTTTTTT CASSQAKTGNTGELFF - TRBV3-1 - TRBJ2-2
TGTGCCAGACCTCCTCGGCGGGAGCACCCCTACGAGCAGTACTTC CARPPRREHPYEQYF TRBD2 TRBV2 few TRBJ2-7
TGTGCCAGCAGCGACAGCGTGTACCAAGAGACCCAGTACTTC CASSDSVYQETQYF - TRBV7-9 - TRBJ2-5
TGTGCCAGCAGTTACGCGGCGGGAGCGTCCTACAATGAGCAGTTCTTC CASSYAAGASYNEQFF TRBD2 TRBV6-5 - TRBJ2-1
TGTGCCAGCAGCTTGGCCGTCGCGGGGAACAATGAGCAGTTCTTC CASSLAVAGNNEQFF - TRBV5-6 few TRBJ2-1
TGTGCCAGCAGTGAACAGGGGTCCTTTACGCAGTATTTT CASSEQGSFTQYF - TRBV25-1 - TRBJ2-3
TGTGCCAGCAGCCCGGGGGTGGGAGGGCCTTCGAACGAGCAGTACTTC CASSPGVGGPSNEQYF TRBD2 TRBV7-2 - TRBJ2-7
TGCAGTGCTAGAGATTTGGGGGGCCAGATGGAGGAAAAACTGTTTTTT CSARDLGGQMEEKLFF - TRBV20-1 few TRBJ1-4
TGCGCCAGCAGGCCATGGACTAGCCGAATCGATGAGCAGTTCTTC CASRPWTSRIDEQFF TRBD2 TRBV5-1 many TRBJ2-1
TGCAGTGCTAGAGATGCTGGAGGGCCTAGGGAGACCCAGTACTTC CSARDAGGPRETQYF - TRBV20-1 few TRBJ2-5
TGCAGTGCCGCCGGTCCGGGGGAGACCCAGTACTTC CSAAGPGETQYF - TRBV20-1 few TRBJ2-5
TGTGCCAGTACTAGCGGGATTTCCTACGAGCAGTACTTC CASTSGISYEQYF TRBD2 TRBV6-6 few TRBJ2-7
TGTGCCAGCAGCACTATAAGGGGGGGGGACATTCAGTACTTC CASSTIRGGDIQYF - TRBV7-2 few TRBJ2-4
TGCGCCAGCAGCTTGGTTGCAGTAGCGGGCACAGATACGCAGTATTTT CASSLVAVAGTDTQYF - TRBV5-1 few TRBJ2-3
TGTGCCAGCACTATGGGACGGATATATGGCTACACCTTC CASTMGRIYGYTF - TRBV2 few TRBJ1-2
TGTGCCAGCAGTTTATTAAATCAGCCCCAGCATTTT CASSLLNQPQHF - TRBV28 many TRBJ1-5
TGTGCCAGCAGCTTATTCGGGGGAGAGGTCTACGAGCAGTACTTC CASSLFGGEVYEQYF - TRBV11-1 once TRBJ2-7
TGCAGCGTTGCTCCTTCCTACAATGAGCAGTTCTTC CSVAPSYNEQFF - TRBV29-1 - TRBJ2-1
TGTGCCAGCAGTTTCGGACAGGGTAGCCAGCCCCAGCATTTT CASSFGQGSQPQHF TRBD1 TRBV12-3/TRBV12-4 many TRBJ1-5
TGCAGTGCCCCGAGGGATAGCTGGACTGAAGCTTTCTTT CSAPRDSWTEAFF - TRBV20-1 few TRBJ1-1
TGCAGTGCCCCAGACTCTGTGCGGGAGCTGTTTTTT CSAPDSVRELFF - TRBV20-1 many TRBJ2-2
TGCAGTGCTAGAGATGGGGCGGGAGTCCAAGATACGCAGTATTTT CSARDGAGVQDTQYF TRBD2 TRBV20-1 - TRBJ2-3
TGCAGTGCTCCACAAAACACTGAAGCTTTCTTT CSAPQNTEAFF - TRBV20-1 - TRBJ1-1
TGTGCCATCAGTGAGTCAATGACTAGCGGGGCTAATGAGCAGTTCTTC CAISESMTSGANEQFF TRBD2 TRBV10-3 many TRBJ2-1
TGTGCCAGCAGTTACCCAGGGTTCCTCCCCTACGAGCAGTACTTC CASSYPGFLPYEQYF - TRBV6-2/TRBV6-3 - TRBJ2-7
TGTGCCAGCAGTTACTCTGGACCTGACAGGGGGGGGACCGGGGAGCTGTTTTTT CASSYSGPDRGGTGELFF TRBD1 TRBV6-5 few TRBJ2-2
TGTGCCAGCAGTCCGAAGCTAGCGGGAGGTTCGGGCTCCTACAATGAGCAGTTCTTC CASSPKLAGGSGSYNEQFF TRBD2 TRBV11-1 - TRBJ2-1